This is a list of T cell receptor beta chains from one sample in a study of shared clonotypes between healthy human individuals. The method was immunoSEQ multiplex PCR; TCRdb's version includes in-frame clones alone and lacks a portion of them. The sample shows about 590,000 clones, roughly 95% of them seen only once. The source material was naive CD8+ T cells sorted from blood. These receptors all come from a woman younger than 45 in good health. Each CDR3 is given with its conserved first and last residue.

cdr3_aa | j_call | v_call
CATSILTGGSDYGYTF | TRBJ1-2 | TRBV15
CASSSFGGDMNTEAFF | TRBJ1-1 | TRBV27
CASRAGAGVENIQYF | TRBJ2-4 | TRBV2
CASSDVAGGYEQYF | TRBJ2-7 | TRBV2
CASERESHEQFF | TRBJ2-1 | TRBV11-2
CASSFGPGRDEQYF | TRBJ2-7 | TRBV11-2
CARLGATNTGELFF | TRBJ2-2 | TRBV11-2
CASSLSNSGNHEQYF | TRBJ2-7 | TRBV27
CASSMERKPYVEQYF | TRBJ2-7 | TRBV19
CAVAGGTEAFF | TRBJ1-1 | TRBV19
CASSYPGGFSYNEQFF | TRBJ2-1 | TRBV13
CARSIFTDTQYF | TRBJ2-3 | TRBV5-1
CSVELGQGALGTQYF | TRBJ2-5 | TRBV29-1
CASSAPLAGTDTQYF | TRBJ2-3 | TRBV9
CASSFPGRDRSGNTIYF | TRBJ1-3 | TRBV7-9
CASSHEGRYEQYF | TRBJ2-7 | TRBV7-9
CASSTSGLVYDTQYF | TRBJ2-3 | TRBV28
CASSLGGTGFFGKLFF | TRBJ1-4 | TRBV7-8
CASSLGPGQGTDTQYF | TRBJ2-3 | TRBV27
CASSSAEWSYNEQFF | TRBJ2-1 | TRBV5-6
CASSLSGVGGEQFF | TRBJ2-1 | TRBV27
CASSLTGSPTDTQYF | TRBJ2-3 | TRBV7-3
CASSLAWGQSYEQYF | TRBJ2-7 | TRBV5-1
CASSLMHQGYQPQHF | TRBJ1-5 | TRBV5-6
CASSLIAGGPSNEQFF | TRBJ2-1 | TRBV27
CASSGDSRTDTQYF | TRBJ2-3 | TRBV5-1
CASSLHGGMNTEAFF | TRBJ1-1 | TRBV11-2
CASSQESQVWYGYTF | TRBJ1-2 | TRBV4-1